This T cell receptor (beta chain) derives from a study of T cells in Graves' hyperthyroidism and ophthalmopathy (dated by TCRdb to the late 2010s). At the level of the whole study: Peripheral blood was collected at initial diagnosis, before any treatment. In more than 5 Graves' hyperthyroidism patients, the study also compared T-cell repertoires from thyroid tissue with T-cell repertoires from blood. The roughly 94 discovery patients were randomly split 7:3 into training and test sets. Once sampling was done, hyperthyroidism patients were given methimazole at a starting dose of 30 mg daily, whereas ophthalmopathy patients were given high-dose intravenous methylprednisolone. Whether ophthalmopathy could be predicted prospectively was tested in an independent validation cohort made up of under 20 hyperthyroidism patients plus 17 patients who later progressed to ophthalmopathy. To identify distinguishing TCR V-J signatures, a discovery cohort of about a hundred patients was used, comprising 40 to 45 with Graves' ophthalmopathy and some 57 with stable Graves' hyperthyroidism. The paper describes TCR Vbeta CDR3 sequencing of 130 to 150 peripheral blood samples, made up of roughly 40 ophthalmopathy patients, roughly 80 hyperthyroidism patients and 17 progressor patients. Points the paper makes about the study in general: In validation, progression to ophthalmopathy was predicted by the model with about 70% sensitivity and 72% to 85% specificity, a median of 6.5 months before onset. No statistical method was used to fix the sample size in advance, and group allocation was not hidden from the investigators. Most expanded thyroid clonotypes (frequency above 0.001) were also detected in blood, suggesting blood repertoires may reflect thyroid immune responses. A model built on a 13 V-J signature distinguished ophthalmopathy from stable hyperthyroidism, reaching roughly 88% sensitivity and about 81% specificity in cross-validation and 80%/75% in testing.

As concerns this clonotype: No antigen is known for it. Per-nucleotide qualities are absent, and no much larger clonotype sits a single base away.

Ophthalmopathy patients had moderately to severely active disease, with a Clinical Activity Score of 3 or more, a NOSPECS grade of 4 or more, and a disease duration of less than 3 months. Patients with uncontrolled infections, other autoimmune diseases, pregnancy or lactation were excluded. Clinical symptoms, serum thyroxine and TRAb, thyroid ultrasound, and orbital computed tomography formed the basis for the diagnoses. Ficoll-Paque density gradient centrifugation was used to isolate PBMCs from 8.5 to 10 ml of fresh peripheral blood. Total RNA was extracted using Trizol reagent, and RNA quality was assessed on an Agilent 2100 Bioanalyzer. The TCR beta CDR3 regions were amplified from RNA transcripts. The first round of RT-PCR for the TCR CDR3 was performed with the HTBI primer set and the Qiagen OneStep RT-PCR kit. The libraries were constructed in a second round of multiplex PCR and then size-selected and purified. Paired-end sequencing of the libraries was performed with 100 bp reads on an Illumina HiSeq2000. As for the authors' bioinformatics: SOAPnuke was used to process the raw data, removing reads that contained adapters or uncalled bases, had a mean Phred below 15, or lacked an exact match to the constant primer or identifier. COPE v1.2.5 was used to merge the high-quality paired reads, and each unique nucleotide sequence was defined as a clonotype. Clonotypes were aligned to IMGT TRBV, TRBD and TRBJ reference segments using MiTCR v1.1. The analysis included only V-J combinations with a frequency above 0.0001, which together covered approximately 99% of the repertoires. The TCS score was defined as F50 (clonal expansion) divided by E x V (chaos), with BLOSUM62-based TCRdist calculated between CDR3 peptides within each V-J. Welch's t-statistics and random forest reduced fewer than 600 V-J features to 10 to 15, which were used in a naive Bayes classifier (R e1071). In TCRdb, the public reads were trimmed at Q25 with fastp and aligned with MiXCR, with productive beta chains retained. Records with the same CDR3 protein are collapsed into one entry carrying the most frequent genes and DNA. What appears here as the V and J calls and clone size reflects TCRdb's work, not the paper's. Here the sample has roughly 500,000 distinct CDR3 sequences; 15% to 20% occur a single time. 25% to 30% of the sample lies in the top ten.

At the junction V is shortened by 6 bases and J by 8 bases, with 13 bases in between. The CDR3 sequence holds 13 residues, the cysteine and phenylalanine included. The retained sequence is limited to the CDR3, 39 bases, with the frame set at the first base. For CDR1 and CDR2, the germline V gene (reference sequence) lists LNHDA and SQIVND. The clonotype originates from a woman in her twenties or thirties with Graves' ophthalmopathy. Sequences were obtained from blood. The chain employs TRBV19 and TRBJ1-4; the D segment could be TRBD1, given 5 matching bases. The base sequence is TGTGCCAGTAGCCGGACATCTGGGGAAAAACTGTTTTTT. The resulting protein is CASSRTSGEKLFF.